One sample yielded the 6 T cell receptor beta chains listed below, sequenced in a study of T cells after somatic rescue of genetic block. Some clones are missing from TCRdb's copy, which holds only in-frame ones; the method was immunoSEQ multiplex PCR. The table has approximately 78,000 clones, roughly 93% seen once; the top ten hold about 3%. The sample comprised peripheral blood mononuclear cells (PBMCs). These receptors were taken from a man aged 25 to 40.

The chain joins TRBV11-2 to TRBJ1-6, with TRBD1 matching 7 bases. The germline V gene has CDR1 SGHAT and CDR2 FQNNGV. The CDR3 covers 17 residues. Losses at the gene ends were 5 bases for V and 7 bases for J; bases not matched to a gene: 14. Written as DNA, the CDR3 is TGTGCCAGCAGCGCCCGCCAGGGGGGAAGCTTGAATTCACCCCTCCACTTT. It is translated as CASSARQGGSLNSPLHF.

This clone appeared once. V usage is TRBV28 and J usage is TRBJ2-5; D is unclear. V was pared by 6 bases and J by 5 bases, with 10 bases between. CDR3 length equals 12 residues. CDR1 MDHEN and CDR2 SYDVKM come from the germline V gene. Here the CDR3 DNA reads TGTGCCAGCAGAAAAACTGTGGAGACCCAGTACTTC. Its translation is CASRKTVETQYF.

The CDR3 protein is CASSQGPITNYGYTF. The DNA for the CDR3 is TGCGCCAGCAGCCAAGGGCCAATTACTAACTATGGCTACACCTTC. This chain joins TRBV4-1 and TRBJ1-2, with D uncertain. The CDR3 sequence is 15 residues long. CDR1 is MGHRA, CDR2 YSYEKL, per germline. Trimming took off 1 base at V and 0 bases at J, with 9 bases between the two ends.

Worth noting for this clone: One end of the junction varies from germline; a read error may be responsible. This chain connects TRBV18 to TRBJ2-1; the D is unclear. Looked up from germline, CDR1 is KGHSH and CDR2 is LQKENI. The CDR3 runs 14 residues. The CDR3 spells CASTPLDSYNEQFF. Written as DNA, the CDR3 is TGTGCCAGCACACCACTGGACTCCTACAATGAGCAGTTCTTC.

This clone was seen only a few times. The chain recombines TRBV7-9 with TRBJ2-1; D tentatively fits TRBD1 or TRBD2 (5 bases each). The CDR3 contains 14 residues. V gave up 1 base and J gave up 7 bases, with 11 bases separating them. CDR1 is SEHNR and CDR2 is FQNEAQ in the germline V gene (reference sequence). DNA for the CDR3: TGTGCCAGCAGCTTAGAAGGGGAGCTGAATGAGCAGTTCTTC. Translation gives CASSLEGELNEQFF. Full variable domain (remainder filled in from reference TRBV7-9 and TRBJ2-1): DTGVSQNPRHKITKRGQNVTFRCDPISEHNRLYWYRQTLGQGPEFLTYFQNEAQLEKSRLLSDRFSAERPKGSFSTLEIQRTEQGDSAMYLCASSLEGELNEQFFGPGTRLTVL.

The CDR3 bases are TGTGCCAGCAGTGAAGCAGGTGGTGATCGACTAGCGGGAAGAGAGACCCAGTACTTC. This sequence encodes CASSEAGGDRLAGRETQYF. This chain links TRBV6-1 with TRBJ2-5; 11 bases are shared with TRBD2. The V gene's germline CDR1 is MNHNS and CDR2 SASEGT. Unmatched junction bases numbered 13, after V lost 0 bases and J lost 4 bases. This CDR3 has 19 residues.